This T cell receptor beta chain was captured in a study of post-analysis software for immune sequencing data. Study-level background: The disease courses covered relapsing-remitting, secondary progressive and progressive-relapsing multiple sclerosis. Study-wide points: About five TRBV segments occurring more often in patients than controls included TRBV5-6, TRBV5-1 and TRBV20-1.

The sample holds one count of this clonotype. Its target is unknown. The V segment lost 1 base and the J segment 4 bases; nucleotides outside the gene matches: 0. Germline-derived CDR1 and CDR2 are SGHKS and YYEKEE (reference sequence). The CDR3 runs to 15 residues. cDNA libraries of TCR beta carried unique molecular identifiers. A population of about 1 to 11 million T cells gave rise to approximately 500,000 cDNA molecules. Using its own MiXCR run on the PCR reads, TCRdb lists one record per CDR3 protein. The sample gives hundreds of thousands of distinct CDR3 sequences, around 50% of which show up once; 4.6% is in the top ten.

Sequenced: blood. The chain joins TRBV5-5 to TRBJ2-2; TRBD2 matches at 11 bases. This clonotype originated in a girl aged 5-17 years with multiple sclerosis. CDR3 protein: CASSLTSGGTGELFF. CDR3 nucleotide sequence: TGTGCCAGCAGCTTGACTAGCGGGGGCACCGGGGAGCTGTTTTTT. Looking up the rest from reference TRBV5-5 and TRBJ2-2 gives the full variable domain: DAGVTQSPTHLIKTRGQQVTLRCSPISGHKSVSWYQQVLGQGPQFIFQYYEKEERGRGNFPDRFSARQFPNYSSELNVNALLLGDSALYLCASSLTSGGTGELFFGEGSRLTVL.